The present entry profiles one T cell receptor (beta chain) with its context. Its binding antigen is unknown. There are no base qualities to consult, and no much larger clone falls within one base. These data are taken from a study of response to subunit inactivated influenza vaccine (dated by TCRdb to 2016 to 2019). With respect to the entire study: To follow how T cells responded to a trivalent subunit inactivated influenza vaccine, the researchers relied on deep quantitative profiling of the T cell receptor repertoire. Here is what the overall study found, with its caveats: The authors proposed that each seasonal influenza vaccination may bring in only a limited number of new T cells.

The cysteine opens and the phenylalanine closes a CDR3 of 15 amino acids. The only DNA kept is the CDR3, 45 bases in frame from the first base. Compared with germline, V lacks 5 bases and J lacks 7 bases; bases without a gene match: 8. Sequences SGHVS (CDR1) and FNYEAQ (CDR2) are obtained from the germline V gene. Libraries were built with RT-PCR. The sequencing machine was an Illumina HiSeq 2500. The raw public data were reprocessed by TCRdb itself: fastp quality trimming at Q25, MiXCR clonotype calling, in-frame beta chains only. Duplicate CDR3 protein sequences are folded into a single record with the most common DNA and genes. The sample table lists some 800,000 distinct CDR3 sequences, approximately 21% of them with a count of one. The ten largest clones take up roughly a tenth of the sample.

Recombination linked TRBV7-6 to TRBJ2-1, and 10 junctional nucleotides match TRBD2. This clonotype originated in a man in his fifties who received an inactivated influenza vaccine. Donor details come from another sample of the same person, matched by shared clones. The sequences come from PBMCs from blood, collected 5 days after vaccination. The nucleotide sequence is TGTGCCAGCAGCGGCAGCGGGGGGGCCGGTAATGAGCAGTTCTTC. Its protein reads: CASSGSGGAGNEQFF.